The TCR beta chain described here comes from a study of regulatory T cells in long-lasting Graves disease listed by TCRdb under 2021. For context, the study as a whole: Antithyroid drugs had been taken for less than 3 months by newly diagnosed Graves' disease patients. Persistent Graves' disease patients were compared with newly diagnosed Graves' disease patients by peripheral blood TCR sequencing and RNA sequencing. The study was registered as a clinical trial and conducted in China. TCR sequencing covered some 13 persistent and 20 newly diagnosed Graves' disease patients, 33 samples in total.

At least ten counts were recorded for this clonotype. Its antigen target is currently unknown. Base-call qualities are not available, and no considerably larger clone is one nucleotide away. Results and caveats for the whole study, not just this receptor: Peripheral blood alone was examined, since thyroid tissue, which constituted the primary lesion, could not be accessed. Preferential use of TRBV28, TRBJ1-2 and TRBJ2-5 was observed in persistent disease, whereas TRBV20-1 and TRBJ2-1 were favored in newly diagnosed disease. Compared with newly diagnosed patients, persistent Graves' disease patients had lower TCR Shannon entropy and fewer highly expanded clones, which suggests clonal expansion. Sequencing and analysis were limited to the TCR beta chain. The authors noted that the small sample size was a limitation that may lower accuracy. Persistent patients shared more public clonotypes among themselves (around 2,700) than newly diagnosed patients did (about 970).

The intended sense of this specimen's time point label: newly diagnosed GD, antithyroid drugs for less than 3 months. For both TCR sequencing and RNA sequencing, RNA was extracted from PBMCs in TRIzol. The diagnosis of Graves' disease was made according to American Thyroid Association guidelines. Recruitment of patients was carried out at an endocrinology department in Xi'an, China. Each patient gave roughly 8.4 milliliters of peripheral blood, collected in an EDTA anticoagulant tube. PBMCs were isolated by Ficoll Paque Plus density gradient separation without further T cell sorting. An Agilent 2100 Bioanalyzer and agarose gel were used to assess RNA quality, and a NanoDrop 2000 was used to measure RNA concentration. The V and J ends are trimmed by 7 bases and 8 bases, leaving 17 bases between them. Inclusive of the bounding cysteine and phenylalanine, the CDR3 is 13 residues long. Only the CDR3 part of the read is kept: 39 bases, read in frame from the first base. Per the germline V gene, MNHNS is the CDR1 and SASEGT is the CDR2.

Library preparation employed multiplex PCR. Sequencing instrument: Illumina HiSeq 4000. TCR beta libraries were built with iRepertoire HTBI primers and Arm-PCR amplification of CDR3 regions. PCR products were gel purified before sequencing. The published analysis was carried out like this. A total of some 60 TRBV and some 15 TRBJ segments were identified across samples and were used for gene usage analysis of CDR3 amino acid clonotypes. COPE and FqMerger were used to merge the filtered high-quality paired reads into contigs. Contigs were aligned with BLAST to IMGT TRBV, TRBD and TRBJ reference genes, and CDR3 was defined per IMGT. Highly expanded clones were defined as clonotypes with a frequency above 0.1%. Shannon entropy was used to measure repertoire diversity, and the Gini coefficient was used to measure V-J evenness. A clonotype was considered public if more than one individual shared it. In-frame beta chains were kept once TCRdb had trimmed the public reads at Q25 with fastp and called clones with MiXCR. Identical CDR3 proteins give one entry, which carries the most common genes and DNA. The V and J calls come from TCRdb's annotation, not from the publication. This sample comprises 400,000 to 500,000 distinct CDR3 sequences, approximately 16% of them detected only once. About 8.2% of the sample belongs to the ten largest clones.

The same sample was also studied in work on T cells in Graves' hyperthyroidism and ophthalmopathy. As described in the second report: A patient counted as having stable Graves' hyperthyroidism if no progression to ophthalmopathy occurred over 18 months of follow-up. Hyperthyroidism patients were newly diagnosed, had a disease duration of under 2 months, and were aged 18 to 65 years. Patients with uncontrolled infections, other autoimmune diseases, pregnancy or lactation were excluded. Diagnoses relied on clinical symptoms, serum thyroxine and TRAb, thyroid ultrasound and orbital computed tomography. The first round of RT-PCR for the TCR CDR3 was performed with the HTBI primer set and the Qiagen OneStep RT-PCR kit. Most expanded thyroid clonotypes (frequency above 0.001) were also detected in blood, suggesting blood repertoires may reflect thyroid immune responses. A model built on a 13 V-J signature distinguished ophthalmopathy from stable hyperthyroidism, reaching around 90% sensitivity and 81.08% specificity in cross-validation and 80%/75% in testing. In validation, the model predicted progression to ophthalmopathy a median of around 6.5 months before onset, with approximately 71% sensitivity and roughly 72% specificity. TCR V-J signatures able to tell the groups apart were searched for in a discovery cohort of some 97 patients, of whom approximately 40 had Graves' ophthalmopathy and roughly 59 had stable Graves' hyperthyroidism. An independent validation cohort of around 19 hyperthyroidism patients and about 15 patients who later progressed to ophthalmopathy tested prospective prediction of ophthalmopathy. The approximately 98 discovery patients were randomly divided into training and test sets at a 7:3 ratio. In addition, the study compared T-cell repertoires in thyroid tissue and in blood from several Graves' hyperthyroidism patients. After sampling, hyperthyroidism patients received methimazole starting at 30 mg daily, and ophthalmopathy patients received high-dose intravenous methylprednisolone. Libraries were constructed in a second round of multiplex PCR, after which size selection and purification were carried out. Sequencing of the libraries was done on an Illumina HiSeq2000 using paired-end 100 bp reads. SOAPnuke was used to process the raw data, removing reads that contained adapters or uncalled bases, had a mean Phred below 15, or lacked an exact match to the constant primer or identifier. High-quality paired reads were merged using COPE v1.2.5, and each unique nucleotide sequence was defined as a clonotype. Clonotypes were aligned to IMGT TRBV, TRBD and TRBJ reference segments using MiTCR v1.1. The analysis was restricted to V-J combinations with a frequency above 0.0001, which together covered around 99% of the repertoires. A TCS score was defined as the ratio of F50 (clonal expansion) to E x V (chaos), with BLOSUM62-based TCRdist applied between CDR3 peptides within each V-J. Welch's t-statistics and random forest reduced just over 500 V-J features to about 13, which were used in a naive Bayes classifier (R e1071). Sample size was not statistically predetermined, and blinding of investigators to group allocation was not performed. The paper describes TCR Vbeta CDR3 sequencing of about 140 peripheral blood samples, made up of roughly 45 ophthalmopathy patients, around 78 hyperthyroidism patients and 17 progressor patients.

This receptor was obtained from a woman aged 40 to 50 with Graves disease. Donor details come from another sample of the same person, matched by shared clones. The chain is encoded by TRBV6-1 joined to TRBJ1-2, with TRBD1 perhaps the D gene, on 6 matching bases. Sequencing was performed on peripheral blood mononuclear cells (PBMCs), taken at new diagnosis, from a patient treated with antithyroid drugs. The sequenced DNA: TGTGCCAGCACCCCGGGACACGACACCGGCTACACCTTC. Translated, it reads CASTPGHDTGYTF.